The 31 T cell receptor beta chains below were found in one sample sequenced in a study of early T cells in non-severe SARS-CoV-2 infection. TCRdb reprocessed the 5' RACE reads via MiXCR and lists one record per CDR3 protein. This table holds 29,000 or so distinct CDR3 sequences, roughly 5% found once. The sample comprised whole blood. All receptors come from an adult who was a healthcare worker with PCR-confirmed SARS-CoV-2 infection or an uninfected control (not recorded which).

This clonotype occurred many times. This chain joins TRBV7-9 and TRBJ2-6; 8 nucleotides match TRBD1. Germline CDR1 and CDR2: SEHNR and FQNEAQ (reference sequence). The CDR3 is 17 amino acids. Unmatched junction bases numbered 6, after V lost 5 bases and J lost 0 bases. The CDR3 bases are TGTGCCAGCAGCCGGGACAGGCCAAGCTCTGGGGCCAACGTCCTGACTTTC. Residues: CASSRDRPSSGANVLTF.

This clonotype was picked up a small number of times. V and J are TRBV12-3 or TRBV12-4 and TRBJ2-3; no firm D call. The CDR3 totals 11 residues. Between the trimmed V and J ends, which lost 2 bases and 14 bases, there was a span of 11 bases. CDR3 nucleotide sequence: TGTGCCAGCAGTTTACGGAGAGTCGCGTATTTT. This codes for CASSLRRVAYF.

This chain connects TRBV4-1 to TRBJ2-7, with a possible D match to TRBD2 (6 bases). Trimming removed 4 bases at V and 3 bases at J, with 16 bases between. Germline CDR1 is MGHRA and CDR2 is YSYEKL. The length of the CDR3 is 15 residues. CDR3 sequence (DNA): TGCGCCAGCAGCCCCGGTAGAGGAGGGATCTACGAGCAGTACTTC. Its translation: CASSPGRGGIYEQYF.

This clonotype was seen more than once but under ten times. J is TRBJ1-1 and V is TRBV12-3 or TRBV12-4, with TRBD1 matching 9 bases. Losses at the gene ends were 6 bases for V and 1 base for J; bases not matched to a gene: 9. The CDR3 length is 16 residues. The DNA of the CDR3 is TGTGCCAGCAGCGGTAAACAGGGGGCGCGGAACACTGAAGCTTTCTTT. Translated: CASSGKQGARNTEAFF.

In its sample, this clonotype was seen many times. This chain's CDR3 is CASSLGLAGGNQETQYF. The CDR3 DNA reads TGTGCCAGCAGCTTGGGACTAGCGGGGGGGAACCAAGAGACCCAGTACTTC. The rearrangement uses TRBV7-6 and TRBJ2-5, with 16 nucleotides matching TRBD2. The CDR3 is made up of 17 amino acids. Unmatched junction bases numbered 1, after V lost 3 bases and J lost 0 bases. Germline CDR1 SGHVS, CDR2 FNYEAQ.

This clonotype showed up many times. V and J are TRBV20-1 and TRBJ2-1; 7 positions agree with TRBD2. This CDR3 has 14 residues. CDR1 and CDR2 from the germline V gene are DFQATT and SNEGSKA (reference sequence). The J segment lost 8 bases and the V segment lost 3 bases, leaving 10 bases of the junction unmatched. CDR3 in DNA: TGCAGTGCTAGCGGACTAGGCGGGATCTATGAGCAGTTCTTC. Its translation is CSASGLGGIYEQFF.

This clonotype was seen at least ten times. The rearrangement links TRBV6-5 to TRBJ2-3; D is possibly TRBD2 (7 bases). V lost 5 bases to trimming and J lost 4 bases, with 19 bases between them. The CDR3 extends over 16 amino acids. Per the germline V gene, CDR1 is MNHEY and CDR2 is SVGAGI. CDR3 residues: CASSRHGGGGADTQYF. The DNA for the CDR3 is TGTGCCAGCAGTCGCCATGGAGGGGGAGGGGCAGATACGCAGTATTTT.

This clonotype was counted many times. The chain is built from TRBV12-3 or TRBV12-4 and TRBJ2-5, with D possibly matching TRBD2 (7 bases). Trimming removed 3 bases at V and 5 bases at J, with 13 bases between. This CDR3 is built from 14 residues. The DNA of the CDR3 is TGTGCCAGCAGTTTCGGGGGGCACGGGGAGACCCAGTACTTC. Translation gives CASSFGGHGETQYF.

This clonotype was counted a few times. The CDR3: CASRRNEKLFF. The CDR3 coding sequence is TGTGCCAGCAGACGGAATGAAAAACTGTTTTTT. V usage is TRBV3-1 and J usage is TRBJ1-4; the D is unclear. Germline V CDR1 and CDR2: LGHDT, YNNKEL (reference sequence). The CDR3 consists of 11 residues. The V end was cut by 6 bases, the J end by 5 bases, with 4 bases between.

This CDR3 reads CASSEPNIQYF. CDR3 nucleotide sequence: TGTGCCAGCAGTGAACCAAACATTCAGTACTTC. This chain uses TRBV6-1 with TRBJ2-4; D is unresolved. V lost 2 bases, J lost 6 bases, and 2 bases lay in between. Germline lookup yields CDR1 MNHNS and CDR2 SASEGT. CDR3 length: 11 residues.

This clonotype came up many times. The rearrangement links TRBV20-1 to TRBJ2-5; 8 bases agree with TRBD1. The V gene's germline CDR1 is DFQATT and CDR2 SNEGSKA (reference sequence). J gave up 4 bases and V 4 bases, and 8 bases lay outside the gene matches. This CDR3 is built from 14 residues. In DNA form, the CDR3 reads TGCAGTGCTACACCCCCGACAGGGGCAGAGACCCAGTACTTC. Its translation: CSATPPTGAETQYF.

The chain recombines TRBV6-5 with TRBJ2-2; D not certain. The CDR3 has 12 residues. The germline V gene has CDR1 MNHEY and CDR2 SVGAGI. The ends were cut back, 2 bases at V and 7 bases at J, with 5 bases in the middle. The CDR3 coding sequence is TGTGCCAGCAGTTACCTAAACGGGGAGCTGTTTTTT. Its translation is CASSYLNGELFF.

This clonotype was seen a few times. V is TRBV7-3 and J is TRBJ2-7, with 7 bases identical to TRBD1. Per the germline V gene, CDR1 is SGHTA and CDR2 is FQGTGA. V trimming: 5 bases; J trimming: 7 bases; junction bases outside the gene matches: 5. The CDR3 contains 12 residues. The chain's CDR3 is CASSLPGGEQYF. The CDR3 nucleotides are TGTGCCAGCAGCCTTCCAGGGGGAGAGCAGTACTTC.

V is TRBV4-1 and J is TRBJ2-1, with a weak D call TRBD2 (5 bases). CDR3 size: 15 residues. Germline CDR1 MGHRA, CDR2 YSYEKL. The ends were cut back, 6 bases at V and 3 bases at J, with 15 bases in the middle. The CDR3 here is CASSSYSAFYNEQFF. Written as DNA, the CDR3 is TGCGCCAGCAGTAGTTATAGCGCTTTCTACAATGAGCAGTTCTTC.

This clonotype came up many times. This rearrangement joins TRBV7-2 to TRBJ2-7; no clear D. The germline V gene encodes CDR1 SGHTA and CDR2 FQGNSA. The V end was cut by 5 bases, the J end by 3 bases, with 17 bases between. The CDR3 sequence is 15 residues long. CDR3 nucleotide sequence: TGTGCCAGCAGCCGGGCCCCACCCGGGCTCTACGAGCAGTACTTC. It codes for CASSRAPPGLYEQYF.

At least ten counts were recorded for this clonotype. The gene calls are TRBV11-3 and TRBJ2-1; TRBD1 or TRBD2 may be the D gene (6 bases each). V lost 6 bases and J 5 bases, leaving 14 bases between the germline ends. This CDR3 is 14 amino acids long. Germline V gene lookup returns CDR1 SGHNT and CDR2 YENEEA. As DNA, the CDR3 is TGTGCCAGCAGTCCTCCACGGGGGCACAATGAGCAGTTCTTC. Protein sequence: CASSPPRGHNEQFF.

This clonotype was detected a few times. This chain uses TRBV9 with TRBJ2-1; 15 bases agree with TRBD2. CDR3 size: 15 residues. Germline CDR1 reads SGDLS; CDR2 reads YYNGEE. V dropped 4 bases and J dropped 6; count of bases not matched to a gene: 2. DNA of the CDR3: TGTGCCAGCAGCCAGGGACTAGCGGGGGGCAATGAGCAGTTCTTC. It is translated as CASSQGLAGGNEQFF.

There are many counts of this clonotype. V usage is TRBV2 and J usage is TRBJ2-5; 8 bases map to TRBD2. Germline CDR1 SNHLY, CDR2 FYNNEI. The V segment lost 2 bases and the J segment 1 base; nucleotides outside the gene matches: 3. This CDR3 has 15 amino acids. Written as DNA, the CDR3 is TGTGCCAGCAGTGAATTAGCGGGGATCCAAGAGACCCAGTACTTC. Its protein is CASSELAGIQETQYF.

This clonotype was seen ten or more times. This sequence joins TRBV5-1 and TRBJ2-1, with D possibly being TRBD1 (5 bases). Germline V gives CDR1 SGHRS, CDR2 YFSETQ. The CDR3 extends over 16 amino acids. Trimming removed 0 bases at V and 0 bases at J, with 10 bases between. Written as DNA, the CDR3 is TGCGCCAGCAGCTTGGATAGGGGAAGCTCCTACAATGAGCAGTTCTTC. It codes for CASSLDRGSSYNEQFF.

In its sample, this clonotype was seen many times. The rearrangement uses TRBV5-1 and TRBJ2-7; 9 bases agree with TRBD2. The CDR3 is 15 amino acids. Trimming took 0 bases from V and 1 from J; bases not matched to a gene: 2. Germline V lookup: CDR1 SGHRS, CDR2 YFSETQ. CDR3 amino acids: CASSLVLAGSYEQYF. The DNA of the CDR3 is TGCGCCAGCAGCTTGGTCCTAGCGGGGTCCTACGAGCAGTACTTC.

This clonotype came up a few times. The chain carries TRBV7-6 and TRBJ1-1; 9 positions match TRBD1. CDR3 size: 13 residues. The J segment lost 1 base and the V segment lost 9 bases, leaving 3 bases of the junction unmatched. CDR1 is SGHVS and CDR2 is FNYEAQ in the germline V gene. Here the CDR3 reads CASGTGRNTEAFF. CDR3 DNA: TGTGCCAGTGGGACAGGGAGGAACACTGAAGCTTTCTTT.

Comment on this clonotype: This may come from a read error, since a much larger clone is one base off. This chain links TRBV25-1 with TRBJ2-7; 7 bases match TRBD1. Germline CDR1 reads MGHDK; CDR2 reads SYGVNS. Trimming cost V 5 bases and J 3 bases; bases outside gene matches: 7. The CDR3 consists of 14 residues. The CDR3 here is CASSKVGQLYEQYF. In nucleotides, the CDR3 is TGTGCCAGCAGTAAAGTGGGACAGCTCTACGAGCAGTACTTC.

In its sample, this clonotype was seen many times. The chain has TRBV5-1 and TRBJ2-1; 8 bases agree with TRBD1. Germline V gene data show CDR1 as SGHRS and CDR2 as YFSETQ. Trimming removed 3 bases from V and 2 bases from J; junction bases left unmatched: 4. This CDR3 region has 15 residues. The CDR3 here is CASSSQTGAYNEQFF. In DNA, the CDR3 is TGCGCCAGCAGCTCGCAGACAGGGGCCTACAATGAGCAGTTCTTC.

This clonotype was detected ten times or more. The chain combines TRBV28 with TRBJ2-1; 13 nucleotides agree with TRBD2. Germline assignment: CDR1 MDHEN and CDR2 SYDVKM. This CDR3 contains 17 residues. J lost 5 bases, V lost 3 bases, and 7 bases had no gene match. The CDR3 DNA reads as TGTGCCAGCAGTTTCCTGACTGGGACTAGCGGGAACAATGAGCAGTTCTTC. This sequence encodes CASSFLTGTSGNNEQFF.

This clonotype was picked up a small number of times. This CDR3 reads CASSYVRAAANYGYTF. The CDR3 region has the DNA TGTGCCAGCAGTTACGTTAGGGCAGCAGCTAACTATGGCTACACCTTC. The chain combines TRBV6-6 with TRBJ1-2; no firm D call. Trimming stripped 2 bases from V and 0 bases from J, with 13 bases between. The CDR3 is 16 amino acids. Germline lookup yields CDR1 MNHNY and CDR2 SVGAGI (reference sequence).

The CDR3 region has the DNA TGTGCCATCAGTGAAGGTAGCAATCAGCCCCAGCATTTT. The encoded protein is CAISEGSNQPQHF. The chain couples TRBV10-3 to TRBJ1-5; the D is unclear. The CDR3 runs 13 residues. Per the germline V gene, CDR1 is ENHRY and CDR2 is SYGVKD. Trimming removed 3 bases from V and 0 bases from J, with 3 bases in between.

This clonotype was counted at least ten times. The chain has TRBV11-2 and TRBJ2-2; a weak D match, TRBD1 (5 bases). Germline V gene lookup returns CDR1 SGHAT and CDR2 FQNNGV. The V and J ends lost 7 bases and 1 base respectively, with 13 bases between them. This CDR3 comprises 15 residues. This CDR3 reads CASNTGRRNTGELFF. The DNA for the CDR3 is TGTGCCAGCAACACAGGACGGAGGAACACCGGGGAGCTGTTTTTT.

This clonotype has at least ten counts. The chain uses TRBV9 and TRBJ2-2; D gene unclear. This CDR3 is 15 amino acids long. V lost 1 base to trimming and J lost 1 base, with 8 bases between them. Germline CDR1 SGDLS, CDR2 YYNGEE. The CDR3 nucleotides read TGTGCCAGCAGCGTAAGGACGGGGAACACCGGGGAGCTGTTTTTT. Its translation: CASSVRTGNTGELFF.

This clonotype was seen many times. The chain joins TRBV6-1 to TRBJ2-2, with D possibly matching TRBD1 (6 bases). V was clipped by 2 bases and J by 3 bases, with 13 bases between them. The length of the CDR3 is 16 residues. The germline V gene encodes CDR1 MNHNS and CDR2 SASEGT. As DNA, the CDR3 is TGTGCCAGCAGTGAATTAACAGGGCGGGACACCGGGGAGCTGTTTTTT. Encoded protein: CASSELTGRDTGELFF.

The chain recombines TRBV20-1 with TRBJ2-7, with 14 bases aligning to TRBD2. The CDR3 has 14 amino acids. V dropped 6 bases and J dropped 6; count of bases not matched to a gene: 7. Germline V gives CDR1 DFQATT, CDR2 SNEGSKA (reference sequence). The CDR3 DNA sequence: TGCAGTGCAGAACCGGGACTAGCGGGAGTCGAGCAGTACTTC. Encoded protein: CSAEPGLAGVEQYF.

This clonotype was detected many times. The chain employs TRBV20-1 and TRBJ2-7; D is unresolved. CDR1 DFQATT and CDR2 SNEGSKA come from the germline V gene (reference sequence). The CDR3 totals 14 residues. Trimming pared 3 bases from V and 0 bases from J, leaving 12 bases between. The CDR3 DNA follows: TGCAGTGCTAGGGACCCCAGGCTCTCCTACGAGCAGTACTTC. Translating it yields CSARDPRLSYEQYF.